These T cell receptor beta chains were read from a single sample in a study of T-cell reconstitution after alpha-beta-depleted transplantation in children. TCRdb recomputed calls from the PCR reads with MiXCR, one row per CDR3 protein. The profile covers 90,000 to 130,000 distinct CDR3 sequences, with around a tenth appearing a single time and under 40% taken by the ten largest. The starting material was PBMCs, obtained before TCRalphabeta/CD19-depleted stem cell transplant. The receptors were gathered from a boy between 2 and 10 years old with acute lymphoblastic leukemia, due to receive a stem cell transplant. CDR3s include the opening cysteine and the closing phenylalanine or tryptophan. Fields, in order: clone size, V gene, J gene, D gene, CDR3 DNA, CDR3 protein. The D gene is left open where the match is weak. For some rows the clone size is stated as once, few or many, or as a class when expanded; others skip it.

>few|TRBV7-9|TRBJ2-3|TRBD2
TGTGCCGGCTGGAGGGCGGGAGGGCCAACAGATACGCAGTATTTT
CAGWRAGGPTDTQYF
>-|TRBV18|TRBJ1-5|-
TGTGCCAGCTCCCCACGGGACGGTAATCAGCCCCAGCATTTT
CASSPRDGNQPQHF
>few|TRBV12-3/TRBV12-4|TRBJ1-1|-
TGTGCCAGCAGTTTATCCCGGGACACTGAAGCTTTCTTT
CASSLSRDTEAFF
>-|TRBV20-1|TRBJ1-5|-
TGCAGTGCTAGCGGCACTTTTCAGCCCCAGCATTTT
CSASGTFQPQHF
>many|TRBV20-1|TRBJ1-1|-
TGCAGTGCACCTGAGATTGGTGTTGCCGGAGGGGGAAGGAACACTGAAGCTTTCTTT
CSAPEIGVAGGGRNTEAFF
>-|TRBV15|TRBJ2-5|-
TGTGCCACCAGCAGAGTGTGGGACAACCAGGAGACCCAGTACTTC
CATSRVWDNQETQYF
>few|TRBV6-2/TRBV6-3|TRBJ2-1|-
TGTGCCAGCAACTCCCCGGGGGTACATGAGCAGTTCTTC
CASNSPGVHEQFF
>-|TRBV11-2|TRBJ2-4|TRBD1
TGTGCCAGCAGCTTAGATGATTTGGGGCCGGGACAGAAAAACATTCAGTACTTC
CASSLDDLGPGQKNIQYF
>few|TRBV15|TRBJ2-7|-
TGTGCCACCAGCAGCAGGGAACGGGTTTATGACGAGCAGTACTTC
CATSSRERVYDEQYF
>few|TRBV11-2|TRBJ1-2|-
TGTGCCAGCAGCTTAGATTCCTCGGTTCATGGCTACACCTTC
CASSLDSSVHGYTF
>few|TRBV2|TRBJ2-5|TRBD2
TGTGCCAGCAGTGAACTAGCGGGAGTTGAGACCCAGTACTTC
CASSELAGVETQYF
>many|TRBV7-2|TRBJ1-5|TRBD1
TGTGCCAGCAGCTCGTGGACAGGGCAGCCCCAGCATTTT
CASSSWTGQPQHF
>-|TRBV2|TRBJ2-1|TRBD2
TGTGCCAGCAGTGAATTAGCGGGGTCCAGCTCCTACAATGAGCAGTTCTTC
CASSELAGSSSYNEQFF
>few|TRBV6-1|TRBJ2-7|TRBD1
TGTGCCAGCAGTCAAACGGGACAGGGGGCGACCTACGAGCAGTACTTC
CASSQTGQGATYEQYF
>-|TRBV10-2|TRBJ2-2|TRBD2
TGCGCCAGCAGAAATAGCGGGAGGGGTAACACCGGGGAGCTGTTTTTT
CASRNSGRGNTGELFF
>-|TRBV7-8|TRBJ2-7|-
TGTGCCAGCAGCTTATCGGTCCTCGATGAGCAGTACTTC
CASSLSVLDEQYF
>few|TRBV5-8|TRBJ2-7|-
TGTGCCAGCAGCCATCGTGGAACCAGCTCCTACGAGCAGTACTTC
CASSHRGTSSYEQYF
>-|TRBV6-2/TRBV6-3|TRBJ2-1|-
TGTGCCAGCAGTGCCCTAGGGGGAGAATACAATGAGCAGTTCTTC
CASSALGGEYNEQFF
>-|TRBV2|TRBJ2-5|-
TGTGCCAGCAATGAAAACCAAGAGACCCAGTACTTC
CASNENQETQYF
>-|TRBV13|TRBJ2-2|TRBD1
TGTGCCAGCAGCTCTGAGCGGACAGGGACCGGGGAGCTGTTTTTT
CASSSERTGTGELFF
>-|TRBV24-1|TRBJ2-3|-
TGTGCCACCAGTGACCCCCGGGTAAGGGGCACAGATACGCAGTATTTT
CATSDPRVRGTDTQYF
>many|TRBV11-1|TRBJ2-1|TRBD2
TGTGCCAGCAGCCGACTAGGGGGGCGCGGGAGGGTGAACAATGAGCAGTTCTTC
CASSRLGGRGRVNNEQFF
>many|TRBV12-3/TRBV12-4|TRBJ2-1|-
TGTGCCAGCAGTTTGCTAGCGCCCTACAATGAGCAGTTCTTC
CASSLLAPYNEQFF
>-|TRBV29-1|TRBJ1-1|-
TGCAGCGGAAGAGGGGGTTTGAACACTGAAGCTTTCTTT
CSGRGGLNTEAFF
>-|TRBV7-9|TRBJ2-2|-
TGTGCCAGCAGCTTTTTGGCGGGAAACACCGGGGAGCTGTTTTTT
CASSFLAGNTGELFF
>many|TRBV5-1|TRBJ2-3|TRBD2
TGCGCCAGCAGCTTGGCTAGCGGGACAGATACGCAGTATTTT
CASSLASGTDTQYF
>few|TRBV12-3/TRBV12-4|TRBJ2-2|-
TGTGCCAGCAGTCCCAGGGGGGCAAACACCGGGGAGCTGTTTTTT
CASSPRGANTGELFF
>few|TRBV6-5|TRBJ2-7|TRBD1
TGTGCCACCAAACAGGGGTCCTACGAGCAGTACTTC
CATKQGSYEQYF